This TCR beta chain was found in a study of vaccination effects on CD4 cells after COVID-19. Method: immunoSEQ multiplex PCR; TCRdb's copy keeps in-frame clones and lacks some. The table shows about 72,000 clones, with approximately 71% occurring only once. The V gene's germline CDR1 is SEHNR and CDR2 FQNEAQ (reference sequence). V shed 1 base and J shed 7 bases, with 13 bases lying between them. The CDR3 consists of 14 residues. Cultured cells yielded isolated CD4+ T cells after 10 to 11 days. All vaccine recipients tested negative for nucleocapsid antibodies and had never contracted SARS-CoV-2 infection. As regards this clone: Antigen specificity is unknown.

V usage is TRBV7-9 and J usage is TRBJ1-1; no reliable D call. The TCR was taken from a human donor who received a COVID-19 vaccine. The material sequenced was CD4+ T cells from PBMCs cultured without peptide, taken before COVID-19 vaccination. The CDR3 nucleotides read TGTGCCAGCAGCTTAGATTTACCGACGTTTGAAGCTTTCTTT. Translation: CASSLDLPTFEAFF.